This entry features one T cell receptor (beta chain) sequence. In germline, CDR1 is SEHNR, CDR2 FQNEAQ (reference sequence). V shed 3 bases and J 6 bases; nucleotides not matched to a gene: 7. The CDR3 runs to 14 residues. This record comes from a study of blood T cell repertoires in COVID-19. Study-level information: Samples of COVID-19 (acute and convalescent) were obtained from the United States, Italy and Spain. T cells, B-cell-depleted T cells, or PBMCs supplied cDNA or gDNA.

Original handling: The assay estimated nucleated cells by amplifying reference gene primers. Only in-frame clones appear in the TCRdb table, and some are missing; sequencing was by immunoSEQ multiplex PCR. The DNA was the basis for D and trimming; V, J and clone size are from that table. The data show approximately 240,000 clones, more than 65% seen once. Source material: peripheral blood. The TCR sequence derives from a woman in her 40s who had recovered from COVID-19. The chain has TRBV7-9 and TRBJ1-1, with 7 bases identical to TRBD1. The CDR3 nucleotides are TGTGCCAGCAGCTTGTCCGGGACAGCATCTGAAGCTTTCTTT. Its protein product is CASSLSGTASEAFF.